Included here is one TCR beta chain sequence, with context. Its antigen is not known. Germline V gene lookup returns CDR1 SQVTM and CDR2 ANQGSEA. The CDR3 spans 14 residues. The ends lost 6 bases at V and 5 bases at J; junction bases unmatched: 7. A second PCR, run for roughly 7 to 12 cycles, used a sample-barcoded 5' primer plus a J-beta primer mix. Every individual sample yielded 3 million or more paired-end reads (each containing CDR3). TCRdb reanalysed the 5' RACE reads using MiXCR and keeps one entry per CDR3 protein. The table lists over a million distinct CDR3 sequences, under 45% of them singletons. The sample comes from a study of blood T cells in healthy people across ages. Study-level results: Estimated diversity, derived from one million T cells, was regarded as an underestimate.

The specimen was blood. The source is a woman aged 60 to 75 in good health. J is TRBJ2-1 and V is TRBV29-1; TRBD2 matches at 10 bases. The CDR3 region has the DNA TGCAGCGTGTTTGGGACTAGCGCCGACAATGAGCAGTTCTTC. It encodes CSVFGTSADNEQFF.